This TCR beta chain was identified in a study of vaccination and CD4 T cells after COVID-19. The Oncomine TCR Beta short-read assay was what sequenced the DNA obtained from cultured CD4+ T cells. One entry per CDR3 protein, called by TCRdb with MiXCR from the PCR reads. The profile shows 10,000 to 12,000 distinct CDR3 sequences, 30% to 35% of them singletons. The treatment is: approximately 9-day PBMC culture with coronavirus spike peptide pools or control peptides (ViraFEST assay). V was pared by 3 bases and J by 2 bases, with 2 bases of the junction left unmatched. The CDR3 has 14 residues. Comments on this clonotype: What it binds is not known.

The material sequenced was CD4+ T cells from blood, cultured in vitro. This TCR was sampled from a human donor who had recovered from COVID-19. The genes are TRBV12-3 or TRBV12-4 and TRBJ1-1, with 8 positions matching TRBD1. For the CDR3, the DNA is TGTGCCAGCAGTTTCCAGGGGGCTAACACTGAAGCTTTCTTT. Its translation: CASSFQGANTEAFF.